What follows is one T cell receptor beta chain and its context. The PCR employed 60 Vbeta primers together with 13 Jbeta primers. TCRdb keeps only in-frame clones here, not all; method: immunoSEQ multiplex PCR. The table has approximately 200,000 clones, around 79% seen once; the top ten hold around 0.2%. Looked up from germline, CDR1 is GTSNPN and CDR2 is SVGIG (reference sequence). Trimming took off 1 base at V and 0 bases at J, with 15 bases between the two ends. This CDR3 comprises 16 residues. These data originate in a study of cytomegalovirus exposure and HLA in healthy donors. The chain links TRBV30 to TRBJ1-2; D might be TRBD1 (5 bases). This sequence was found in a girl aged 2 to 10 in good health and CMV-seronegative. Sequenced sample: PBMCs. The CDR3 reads CAWSAYLTVSNYGYTF. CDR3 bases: TGTGCCTGGAGTGCTTATCTGACAGTCTCTAACTATGGCTACACCTTC.